Listed below are T cell receptor beta chains from one sample, sequenced in a study of OX40 agonist ivuxolimab in advanced cancers. Assay: immunoSEQ multiplex PCR; the TCRdb copy retains only in-frame clones and omits some. The table lists approximately 68,000 clones, 85% to 90% of them singletons. Here the sequenced sample was CD4+ or CD8+ T cells sorted from blood, taken in a trial of the OX40 agonist ivuxolimab. Receptors were obtained from an adult with an advanced solid tumor such as melanoma, head and neck, liver or kidney cancer. Both conserved end residues are part of each CDR3. The D gene is left open where the match is weak. Expanded clones are given a class, and other clones once, few, many or no size at all.

D gene: TRBD1
CDR3 length: 18
V gene: TRBV5-1
J gene: TRBJ2-4
clone size: NA
CDR3 DNA: TGCGCCAGCAGCTTGGCCGGGACAGGAAAGGTTTTAGAAAACATTCAGTACTTC
CDR3 protein: CASSLAGTGKVLENIQYF

D gene: NA
CDR3 length: 12
V gene: TRBV6-5
J gene: TRBJ2-1
clone size: NA
CDR3 DNA: TGTGCCAGCAGTTACTTGGGACGTGAGCAGTTCTTC
CDR3 protein: CASSYLGREQFF

D gene: NA
CDR3 length: 14
V gene: TRBV6-5
J gene: TRBJ2-1
clone size: NA
CDR3 DNA: TGTGCCAGCAGTTACGAGGGAGGTCTCAGTGAGCAGTTCTTC
CDR3 protein: CASSYEGGLSEQFF

D gene: TRBD1
CDR3 length: 14
V gene: TRBV29-1
J gene: TRBJ2-7
clone size: NA
CDR3 DNA: TGCAGCGTTTACTCCGGGACAGGGGTAAACGAGCAGTACTTC
CDR3 protein: CSVYSGTGVNEQYF

D gene: NA
CDR3 length: 16
V gene: TRBV25-1
J gene: TRBJ1-5
clone size: NA
CDR3 DNA: TGTGCCAGCAGTGAATTACGGACGGTTATAAATCAGCCCCAGCATTTT
CDR3 protein: CASSELRTVINQPQHF

D gene: NA
CDR3 length: 15
V gene: TRBV27
J gene: TRBJ1-1
clone size: NA
CDR3 DNA: TGTGCCAGCAGTGCAACAGGGAGGGTGAACACTGAAGCTTTCTTT
CDR3 protein: CASSATGRVNTEAFF

D gene: NA
CDR3 length: 13
V gene: TRBV19
J gene: TRBJ1-1
clone size: NA
CDR3 DNA: TGTGCCAGTAGTCTTGACGGGCCCACTGAAGCTTTCTTT
CDR3 protein: CASSLDGPTEAFF

D gene: NA
CDR3 length: 13
V gene: TRBV18
J gene: TRBJ2-5
clone size: NA
CDR3 DNA: TGTGCCAGCCAGGTGGGGACGAAAGAGACCCAGTACTTC
CDR3 protein: CASQVGTKETQYF

D gene: NA
CDR3 length: 15
V gene: TRBV28
J gene: TRBJ1-5
clone size: NA
CDR3 DNA: TGTGCCAGCAGTTTAATAGGGGTCGGCAATCAGCCCCAGCATTTT
CDR3 protein: CASSLIGVGNQPQHF

D gene: NA
CDR3 length: 14
V gene: TRBV19
J gene: TRBJ2-3
clone size: NA
CDR3 DNA: TGTGCCAGTAGTATGGGACTTAGCACAGATACGCAGTATTTT
CDR3 protein: CASSMGLSTDTQYF

D gene: NA
CDR3 length: 16
V gene: TRBV19
J gene: TRBJ1-5
clone size: NA
CDR3 DNA: TGTGCCAGTAGTAGTCAGCCAGGGGTTAGCAATCAGCCCCAGCATTTT
CDR3 protein: CASSSQPGVSNQPQHF

D gene: TRBD1
CDR3 length: 15
V gene: TRBV6-5
J gene: TRBJ1-5
clone size: NA
CDR3 DNA: TGTGCCAGCAGCTCGGGACAGGGGGCACAAGAACCCCAGCATTTT
CDR3 protein: CASSSGQGAQEPQHF

D gene: NA
CDR3 length: 14
V gene: TRBV19
J gene: TRBJ1-5
clone size: once
CDR3 DNA: TGTGCCAGTAGTATCACGGTTCTGGAACAGCCCCAGCATTTT
CDR3 protein: CASSITVLEQPQHF

D gene: NA
CDR3 length: 13
V gene: TRBV29-1
J gene: TRBJ2-5
clone size: NA
CDR3 DNA: TGCAGCGTGGAGGTGGAGGGCCCAGAGACCCAGTACTTC
CDR3 protein: CSVEVEGPETQYF

D gene: TRBD2
CDR3 length: 15
V gene: TRBV7-9
J gene: TRBJ2-4
clone size: once
CDR3 DNA: TGTGCCAGCAGCTACGCGGGAGGAGGCAAAAACATTCAGTACTTC
CDR3 protein: CASSYAGGGKNIQYF

D gene: NA
CDR3 length: 13
V gene: TRBV5-6
J gene: TRBJ1-1
clone size: NA
CDR3 DNA: TGTGCCAGCAGCCTGGGTGGGGCCACTGAAGCTTTCTTT
CDR3 protein: CASSLGGATEAFF

D gene: NA
CDR3 length: 16
V gene: TRBV19
J gene: TRBJ2-4
clone size: NA
CDR3 DNA: TGTGCCAGTAGTACAGGGGACGGGGGGTCAAAAAACATTCAGTACTTC
CDR3 protein: CASSTGDGGSKNIQYF

D gene: NA
CDR3 length: 11
V gene: TRBV5-6
J gene: TRBJ1-1
clone size: few
CDR3 DNA: TGTGCCAGCAGCTCCCCCATAGAGGCTTTCTTT
CDR3 protein: CASSSPIEAFF

D gene: NA
CDR3 length: 17
V gene: TRBV7-2
J gene: TRBJ2-4
clone size: NA
CDR3 DNA: TGTGCCAGCAGCGGAGGACAGAAGAATCTAGCCAAAAACATTCAGTACTTC
CDR3 protein: CASSGGQKNLAKNIQYF

D gene: NA
CDR3 length: 15
V gene: TRBV5-4
J gene: TRBJ2-7
clone size: NA
CDR3 DNA: TGTGCCAGCAGCTTGTCTTCCACCGGGCCCAGAGAGCAGTACTTC
CDR3 protein: CASSLSSTGPREQYF

D gene: TRBD1
CDR3 length: 14
V gene: TRBV7-2
J gene: TRBJ1-4
clone size: NA
CDR3 DNA: TGTGCCAGCAGCTTAAGCAGGGGGCTTGAAAAACTGTTTTTT
CDR3 protein: CASSLSRGLEKLFF

D gene: NA
CDR3 length: 16
V gene: TRBV21-1
J gene: TRBJ1-5
clone size: NA
CDR3 DNA: TGTGCCAGCAGCAAAGAGGGGGACAGGCTCAATCAGCCCCAGCATTTT
CDR3 protein: CASSKEGDRLNQPQHF

D gene: TRBD2
CDR3 length: 15
V gene: TRBV19
J gene: TRBJ2-3
clone size: NA
CDR3 DNA: TGTGCCAGTAGCATCGGGACGGGGGGGCCAGATACGCAGTATTTT
CDR3 protein: CASSIGTGGPDTQYF

D gene: TRBD1
CDR3 length: 13
V gene: TRBV2
J gene: TRBJ1-1
clone size: NA
CDR3 DNA: TGTGCCAGATGGGACAGGGCGGTCACTGAAGCTTTCTTT
CDR3 protein: CARWDRAVTEAFF

D gene: NA
CDR3 length: 12
V gene: TRBV29-1
J gene: TRBJ2-3
clone size: NA
CDR3 DNA: TGCAGCGCTATTCGGGAGTTAGATACGCAGTATTTT
CDR3 protein: CSAIRELDTQYF

D gene: TRBD2
CDR3 length: 17
V gene: TRBV7-6
J gene: TRBJ2-1
clone size: NA
CDR3 DNA: TGTGCCAGCAGCTTAGCGGGGGGAGCGGGAGGGGGCAATGAGCAGTTCTTC
CDR3 protein: CASSLAGGAGGGNEQFF

D gene: TRBD1
CDR3 length: 15
V gene: TRBV15
J gene: TRBJ1-4
clone size: NA
CDR3 DNA: TGTGCCACCAGCAGAGAGGACAGGGCACATGAAAAACTGTTTTTT
CDR3 protein: CATSREDRAHEKLFF

D gene: TRBD1
CDR3 length: 16
V gene: TRBV11-1
J gene: TRBJ2-2
clone size: NA
CDR3 DNA: TGTGCCAGCAGCTTACGGCAGGGGGCGAGCACCGGGGAGCTGTTTTTT
CDR3 protein: CASSLRQGASTGELFF

D gene: NA
CDR3 length: 15
V gene: TRBV6-1
J gene: TRBJ1-2
clone size: few
CDR3 DNA: TGTGCCAGCAGTGAGCAGGCGGGGAATAGGTATGGCTACACCTTC
CDR3 protein: CASSEQAGNRYGYTF

D gene: NA
CDR3 length: 14
V gene: TRBV2
J gene: TRBJ2-2
clone size: NA
CDR3 DNA: TGTGCCAGCAGTGTGAACAGGGACACCGGGGAGCTGTTTTTT
CDR3 protein: CASSVNRDTGELFF

D gene: TRBD1
CDR3 length: 13
V gene: TRBV4-2
J gene: TRBJ1-5
clone size: NA
CDR3 DNA: TGTGCCAGCAGCGAGGACAGGGGACAGCCCCAGCATTTT
CDR3 protein: CASSEDRGQPQHF

D gene: TRBD2
CDR3 length: 16
V gene: TRBV19
J gene: TRBJ2-2
clone size: NA
CDR3 DNA: TGTGCCAGTAGTATGGGGACTAGCGGGCGCACCGGGGAGCTGTTTTTT
CDR3 protein: CASSMGTSGRTGELFF

D gene: TRBD2
CDR3 length: 14
V gene: TRBV5-5
J gene: TRBJ2-1
clone size: NA
CDR3 DNA: TGTGCCAGCGCAAGCGGGAGCTCCTACAATGAGCAGTTCTTC
CDR3 protein: CASASGSSYNEQFF

D gene: TRBD1
CDR3 length: 16
V gene: TRBV4-2
J gene: TRBJ2-5
clone size: NA
CDR3 DNA: TGTGCCAGCAGCCAAGATCGGAGCAGGGGGCTGGAGACCCAGTACTTC
CDR3 protein: CASSQDRSRGLETQYF

D gene: TRBD1
CDR3 length: 14
V gene: TRBV7-3
J gene: TRBJ2-2
clone size: NA
CDR3 DNA: TGTGCCAGCAGCCGGACAGGGCAGACCGGGGAGCTGTTTTTT
CDR3 protein: CASSRTGQTGELFF

D gene: TRBD1
CDR3 length: 15
V gene: TRBV5-4
J gene: TRBJ2-7
clone size: NA
CDR3 DNA: TGTGCCAGCACCAAGGACAGGGGGTCCTCCTACGAGCAGTACTTC
CDR3 protein: CASTKDRGSSYEQYF

D gene: NA
CDR3 length: 14
V gene: TRBV6-5
J gene: TRBJ1-5
clone size: once
CDR3 DNA: TGTGCCAGCAGTCCTGACAGTAGCAATCAGCCCCAGCATTTT
CDR3 protein: CASSPDSSNQPQHF

D gene: NA
CDR3 length: 15
V gene: TRBV10-3
J gene: TRBJ2-4
clone size: NA
CDR3 DNA: TGTGCCATCAGTGAAAATGCACTAGCCAAAAACATTCAGTACTTC
CDR3 protein: CAISENALAKNIQYF

D gene: NA
CDR3 length: 14
V gene: TRBV10-2
J gene: TRBJ1-3
clone size: NA
CDR3 DNA: TGCGCCAGCAGTGATAAGGGGGTACCGAACACCATATATTTT
CDR3 protein: CASSDKGVPNTIYF

D gene: NA
CDR3 length: 15
V gene: TRBV27
J gene: TRBJ1-5
clone size: NA
CDR3 DNA: TGTGCCAGCAGTCTCGGAGGACAGTTGCATCAGCCCCAGCATTTT
CDR3 protein: CASSLGGQLHQPQHF

D gene: NA
CDR3 length: 15
V gene: TRBV6-1
J gene: TRBJ1-1
clone size: NA
CDR3 DNA: TGTGCCACCTCGACCCCAGGGAGAGGAAACACTGAAGCTTTCTTT
CDR3 protein: CATSTPGRGNTEAFF

D gene: NA
CDR3 length: 12
V gene: TRBV28
J gene: TRBJ1-2
clone size: few
CDR3 DNA: TGTGCCAGCAGTTTGAGAAACTATGGCTACACCTTC
CDR3 protein: CASSLRNYGYTF

D gene: TRBD1
CDR3 length: 14
V gene: TRBV5-1
J gene: TRBJ2-3
clone size: NA
CDR3 DNA: TGCGCCAGCAGCCGGACAGGGTTCACAGATACGCAGTATTTT
CDR3 protein: CASSRTGFTDTQYF

D gene: NA
CDR3 length: 12
V gene: TRBV9
J gene: TRBJ2-7
clone size: once
CDR3 DNA: TGTGCCAGCAGCCAAGGAATTTACGAGCAGTACTTC
CDR3 protein: CASSQGIYEQYF

D gene: NA
CDR3 length: 12
V gene: TRBV10-2
J gene: TRBJ1-1
clone size: once
CDR3 DNA: TGCGCCAGCAGTGAGTACGGGGGTGAAGCTTTCTTT
CDR3 protein: CASSEYGGEAFF

D gene: NA
CDR3 length: 16
V gene: TRBV4-1
J gene: TRBJ2-2
clone size: NA
CDR3 DNA: TGCGCCAGCAGCCCACCAGAGAGGGTGAACACCGGGGAGCTGTTTTTT
CDR3 protein: CASSPPERVNTGELFF

D gene: NA
CDR3 length: 13
V gene: TRBV7-9
J gene: TRBJ2-5
clone size: once
CDR3 DNA: TGTGCCAGCAGGCGTCAGGCTGGGGAGACCCAGTACTTC
CDR3 protein: CASRRQAGETQYF

D gene: NA
CDR3 length: 13
V gene: TRBV11-3
J gene: TRBJ2-5
clone size: NA
CDR3 DNA: TGTGCCAGCAGCTTAGACGGTATGGAGACCCAGTACTTC
CDR3 protein: CASSLDGMETQYF

D gene: TRBD2
CDR3 length: 13
V gene: TRBV28
J gene: TRBJ2-1
clone size: NA
CDR3 DNA: TGTGCCACCTCGGGAGGTGGGCGGGATGAGCAGTTCTTC
CDR3 protein: CATSGGGRDEQFF

D gene: TRBD1
CDR3 length: 16
V gene: TRBV27
J gene: TRBJ1-2
clone size: NA
CDR3 DNA: TGTGCCAGCAGTTTCAAGGGACAGGGGGCTAACTATGGCTACACCTTC
CDR3 protein: CASSFKGQGANYGYTF

D gene: TRBD1
CDR3 length: 14
V gene: TRBV19
J gene: TRBJ2-5
clone size: NA
CDR3 DNA: TGTGCCAGTAGTTTACAGGGGATCGGGGAGACCCAGTACTTC
CDR3 protein: CASSLQGIGETQYF

D gene: TRBD2
CDR3 length: 17
V gene: TRBV5-8
J gene: TRBJ2-3
clone size: once
CDR3 DNA: TGTGCCAGCAGCTTGGTCCGCCTAGCGGGAACCACAGATACGCAGTATTTT
CDR3 protein: CASSLVRLAGTTDTQYF

D gene: NA
CDR3 length: 14
V gene: TRBV5-1
J gene: TRBJ1-5
clone size: NA
CDR3 DNA: TGCGCCAGCAGACCTGGACAGAGCAATCAGCCCCAGCATTTT
CDR3 protein: CASRPGQSNQPQHF

D gene: NA
CDR3 length: 11
V gene: TRBV25-1
J gene: TRBJ2-1
clone size: NA
CDR3 DNA: TGTGCCAGTGCATACTACAATGAGCAGTTCTTC
CDR3 protein: CASAYYNEQFF

D gene: NA
CDR3 length: 14
V gene: TRBV11-3
J gene: TRBJ2-5
clone size: NA
CDR3 DNA: TGTGCCAGCAGCTTAGAAGGCCAACGGGAGACCCAGTACTTC
CDR3 protein: CASSLEGQRETQYF